The next 31 T cell receptor beta chains were all read from a single sample in a study of radiotherapy plus CTLA-4 blockade in lung cancer. Libraries were prepared by immunoSEQ multiplex PCR; TCRdb keeps only in-frame clonotypes and omits some of them. The sample lists about 87,000 clones, about 87% occurring once. The sample was peripheral blood, taken from a patient treated with radiotherapy plus ipilimumab. These receptors originate from a human donor with non-small cell lung cancer that progressed on radiotherapy plus ipilimumab.

This clone has a single count. The chain recombines TRBV4-1 with TRBJ2-2; 7 bases match TRBD1. The CDR3 runs to 15 residues. The germline CDR1 and CDR2 sequences are MGHRA and YSYEKL. The J segment lost 5 bases and the V segment lost 5 bases, leaving 8 bases of the junction unmatched. CDR3 nucleotide sequence: TGCGCCAGCAGCTTACGACAGGGCTTTACCGGGGAGCTGTTTTTT. Translating it yields CASSLRQGFTGELFF.

The chain employs TRBV6-5 and TRBJ2-3, with 8 bases that match TRBD2. The CDR3 sequence is 15 residues long. V gave up 6 bases and J gave up 1 base; unmatched junction bases: 6. Germline V gene sequence: CDR1 MNHEY, CDR2 SVGAGI. CDR3 region: CASSAGGTRTDTQYF. CDR3 in DNA: TGTGCCAGCAGCGCGGGGGGAACCCGCACAGATACGCAGTATTTT.

This chain joins TRBV2 and TRBJ1-5; 8 bases line up with TRBD1. V lost 5 bases to trimming and J lost 2 bases; unmatched junction nucleotides: 11. CDR1 is SNHLY, CDR2 FYNNEI, per germline. CDR3 length: 17 amino acids. This CDR3 is CASSHDRGGYGNQPQHF. The CDR3 DNA is TGTGCCAGCAGTCATGACAGGGGCGGGTATGGCAATCAGCCCCAGCATTTT.

The rearrangement uses TRBV6-9 and TRBJ1-5, with a possible D match to TRBD1 (5 bases). Trimming cost V 9 bases and J 4 bases, with 10 bases left between them. The CDR3 loop spans 12 amino acids. Germline values: CDR1 MNHGY, CDR2 SVAAGI. The CDR3 loop is CARGRGNQPQHF. As DNA, the CDR3 is TGTGCCAGGGGGCGCGGGAATCAGCCCCAGCATTTT.

This clone was detected only once. This chain links TRBV28 with TRBJ2-3; TRBD2 might be the D (5 bases). Germline CDR1 reads MDHEN; CDR2 reads SYDVKM. This CDR3 has 15 amino acids. Trimming removed 8 bases at V and 0 bases at J, with 15 bases between. The CDR3 here is CASGAWRRSTDTQYF. DNA for the CDR3: TGTGCCAGCGGCGCTTGGAGGCGAAGCACAGATACGCAGTATTTT.

The chain has TRBV7-8 and TRBJ2-4, with 7 bases aligning to TRBD2. V was pared by 4 bases and J by 6 bases, with 3 bases of the junction left unmatched. CDR3 length: 13 amino acids. Germline loops: CDR1 SGHVS, CDR2 FQNEAQ. CDR3 in DNA: TGTGCCAGCAGCTGGGGGGGGAGAAACATTCAGTACTTC. Translating gives CASSWGGRNIQYF.

The chain links TRBV30 to TRBJ2-1, with 8 bases fitting TRBD1. V lost 2 bases, J lost 5 bases, and 11 bases stayed unmatched. Looked up from germline, CDR1 is GTSNPN and CDR2 is SVGIG (reference sequence). The CDR3 is made up of 16 amino acids. The CDR3 sequence is CAWSPYGRGRNNEQFF. The CDR3 nucleotides read TGTGCCTGGAGTCCCTACGGCAGGGGGCGTAACAATGAGCAGTTCTTC.

The chain is built from TRBV4-1 and TRBJ2-5; D might be TRBD2 (5 bases). The CDR3 is 15 amino acids. V was cut by 2 bases and J by 9 bases, with 19 bases left in between. Per the germline V gene, CDR1 is MGHRA and CDR2 is YSYEKL. DNA of the CDR3: TGCGCCAGCAGCCAAACCTTACGCGCAAACGGGGCCCAGTACTTC. Its translation is CASSQTLRANGAQYF.

The chain has TRBV29-1 and TRBJ1-1; TRBD1 might be the D (5 bases). The CDR3 totals 14 residues. Looked up from germline, CDR1 is SQVTM and CDR2 is ANQGSEA. Trimming stripped 6 bases from V and 1 base from J, with 15 bases between. Written as DNA, the CDR3 is TGCAGCGTAGAGAGGGGCCCACCGAACACTGAAGCTTTCTTT. It encodes CSVERGPPNTEAFF. The entire variable domain, with the rest obtained from reference TRBV29-1 and TRBJ1-1, is as follows: SAVISQKPSRDICQRGTSLTIQCQVDSQVTMMFWYRQQPGQSLTLIATANQGSEATYESGFVIDKFPISRPNLTFSTLTVSNMSPEDSSIYLCSVERGPPNTEAFFGQGTRLTVV.

This chain uses TRBV19 with TRBJ1-1; D ambiguous. Germline loops: CDR1 LNHDA, CDR2 SQIVND (reference sequence). Trimming shortened V by 4 bases and J by 2 bases, and 11 bases separated the two germline ends. CDR3 size: 14 residues. The CDR3 DNA is TGTGCCAGTAGTAAGGGCAGCCTTAACACTGAAGCTTTCTTT. Its translation: CASSKGSLNTEAFF.

The V gene is TRBV10-3, the J gene TRBJ2-7, with 16 bases lining up with TRBD2. Trimming took 5 bases from V and 7 from J; bases not matched to a gene: 8. This CDR3 comprises 16 residues. Germline V CDR1 and CDR2: ENHRY, SYGVKD. This CDR3 reads CAISKGLAGGPQEQYF. The CDR3 DNA reads TGTGCCATCAGTAAGGGACTAGCGGGAGGGCCTCAGGAGCAGTACTTC.

This sequence joins TRBV9 and TRBJ2-1; 9 bases fit TRBD2. This CDR3 contains 13 residues. With 7 bases clipped from V and 5 bases from J, the junction kept 4 bases outside the gene matches. Germline values: CDR1 SGDLS, CDR2 YYNGEE. Here the CDR3 reads CASGREGHNEQFF. The CDR3 coding sequence is TGTGCCAGCGGGCGGGAGGGGCACAATGAGCAGTTCTTC.

J is TRBJ2-1 and V is TRBV9, with no clear D. Per germline, CDR1 SGDLS and CDR2 YYNGEE. V lost 1 base to trimming and J lost 10 bases, with 15 bases between them. The CDR3 is made up of 14 amino acids. The CDR3: CASSVLFQVGEQFF. CDR3 nucleotides: TGTGCCAGCAGCGTATTGTTCCAGGTGGGGGAGCAGTTCTTC.

V gene TRBV5-1 combines with J gene TRBJ2-3; D gene unclear. The ends were cut back, 0 bases at V and 7 bases at J, with 12 bases in the middle. Germline CDR1 SGHRS, CDR2 YFSETQ. CDR3 length: 14 amino acids. This CDR3 is CASSLDVSVNTQYF. Here the CDR3 DNA reads TGCGCCAGCAGCTTGGACGTCAGCGTTAATACGCAGTATTTT.

This clone came up a few times. The chain couples TRBV6-5 to TRBJ1-2; no firm D call. Per germline, CDR1 MNHEY and CDR2 SVGAGI. V lost 0 bases, J lost 2 bases, and 10 bases lay in between. This CDR3 has 15 residues. This CDR3 is CASSYSFNGNYGYTF. CDR3 coding DNA: TGTGCCAGCAGTTACTCGTTCAACGGGAACTATGGCTACACCTTC.

This chain links TRBV11-1 with TRBJ2-1; D assignment may be TRBD1 or TRBD2 (5 bases each). This CDR3 is built from 12 residues. V was pared by 1 base and J by 10 bases, with 8 bases between. In germline, CDR1 is SGHAT, CDR2 FQDESV (reference sequence). This CDR3 is CASSLGRDEQFF. Written as DNA, the CDR3 is TGTGCCAGCAGCTTAGGACGGGACGAGCAGTTCTTC.

V is TRBV5-1 and J is TRBJ2-3; possibly TRBD1 for D (5 bases). CDR3 length: 14 amino acids. Germline CDR1 reads SGHRS; CDR2 reads YFSETQ. V lost 6 bases to trimming and J lost 0 bases, with 11 bases between them. This chain's CDR3 is CASKGLLSTDTQYF. In nucleotides, the CDR3 is TGCGCCAGCAAGGGGCTACTGAGCACAGATACGCAGTATTTT.

V gene TRBV4-3 combines with J gene TRBJ2-3; D may be TRBD1 (5 bases). The CDR3 consists of 14 residues. CDR1 LGHNA and CDR2 YSLEER come from the germline V gene. Trimming removed 3 bases at V and 2 bases at J, with 9 bases between. The CDR3 reads CASSHDRYTDTQYF. CDR3 bases: TGCGCCAGCAGCCACGACAGATACACAGATACGCAGTATTTT.

J is TRBJ2-1 and V is TRBV6-1; D gene uncertain. Trimming stripped 8 bases from V and 5 bases from J, with 7 bases between. The CDR3 is made up of 11 amino acids. Looked up from germline, CDR1 is MNHNS and CDR2 is SASEGT. Here the CDR3 reads CASGRHNEQFF. The CDR3 DNA follows: TGTGCCAGCGGAAGGCACAATGAGCAGTTCTTC.

This clone was detected only a few times. J is TRBJ2-2 and V is TRBV7-3; TRBD2 agrees at 13 bases. Trimming removed 4 bases from V and 4 bases from J; junction bases left unmatched: 6. CDR1 and CDR2 (germline): SGHTA, FQGTGA. CDR3 length: 17 amino acids. CDR3 sequence reads: CASSSGLAGVGTGELFF. CDR3 DNA: TGTGCCAGCAGCTCCGGACTAGCGGGAGTGGGCACCGGGGAGCTGTTTTTT.

As regards this clone: Different DNA sequences within this sample yield the same CDR3. DNA for the CDR3: TGTGCCAGCAGCCTACAAGTGCGTGGAGCTTTCTTT. This encodes CASSLQVRGAFF. This rearrangement joins TRBV7-9 to TRBJ1-1; no clear D. CDR1 is SEHNR and CDR2 is FQNEAQ in the germline V gene (reference sequence). CDR3 size: 12 residues. The germline V and J ends were trimmed by 5 bases and 10 bases, with 14 bases remaining between them.

This chain connects TRBV4-3 to TRBJ2-1; D tentatively reads TRBD1 or TRBD2 (5 bases each). The V end was cut by 0 bases, the J end by 0 bases, with 15 bases between. The length of the CDR3 is 18 residues. CDR1 and CDR2 (germline): LGHNA, YSLEER. Here the CDR3 DNA reads TGCGCCAGCAGCCAAGATCTACGGGTTGGGGGCTCCTACAATGAGCAGTTCTTC. Translated: CASSQDLRVGGSYNEQFF.

The rearrangement uses TRBV30 and TRBJ2-7, with D hard to call. The CDR3 sequence is 14 residues long. From germline, CDR1 is GTSNPN and CDR2 SVGIG (reference sequence). Trimming cost V 3 bases and J 0 bases, with 12 bases left between them. Written as DNA, the CDR3 is TGTGCCTGGAGCCTAAACAGCCTCTCCTACGAGCAGTACTTC. This encodes CAWSLNSLSYEQYF. Full variable domain (outside the CDR3, taken from reference TRBV30 and TRBJ2-7): SQTIHQWPATLVQPVGSPLSLECTVEGTSNPNLYWYRQAAGRGLQLLFYSVGIGQISSEVPQNLSASRPQDRQFILSSKKLLLSDSGFYLCAWSLNSLSYEQYFGPGTRLTVT.

This CDR3 is CASRPTGVDTGELFF. DNA for the CDR3: TGCGCCAGCAGACCAACAGGGGTCGACACCGGGGAGCTGTTTTTT. The V gene is TRBV4-3, the J gene TRBJ2-2; 7 nucleotides align to TRBD1. CDR1 and CDR2 from the germline V gene are LGHNA and YSLEER. Unmatched junction bases numbered 7, after V lost 6 bases and J lost 3 bases. The length of the CDR3 is 15 residues.

V is TRBV6-6 and J is TRBJ1-5; D gene uncertain. The CDR3 runs 16 residues. CDR1 is MNHNY and CDR2 is SVGAGI in the germline V gene (reference sequence). The V gene lost 0 bases and the J gene lost 2 bases, with 11 bases spanning the gap. CDR3 in DNA: TGTGCCAGCAGTTACTCGAGGAGGGTCGGCAATCAGCCCCAGCATTTT. This gives the protein CASSYSRRVGNQPQHF.

There are a few counts of this clone. The chain links TRBV19 to TRBJ1-5; no clear D gene. Trimming took 3 bases from V and 5 from J, leaving 14 bases between them. CDR3 size: 15 residues. Germline V CDR1 and CDR2: LNHDA, SQIVND (reference sequence). CDR3 in amino acids: CASSITGNGDQPQHF. DNA of the CDR3: TGTGCCAGTAGTATCACGGGGAATGGAGATCAGCCCCAGCATTTT.

V usage is TRBV28 and J usage is TRBJ1-5, with D tentatively TRBD1 (6 bases). V was clipped by 5 bases and J by 3 bases, with 14 bases between them. The germline CDR1 and CDR2 sequences are MDHEN and SYDVKM. The CDR3 is 15 amino acids. DNA for the CDR3: TGTGCCAGCAGTCCCGACAGGAGTTACAATCAGCCCCAGCATTTT. This encodes CASSPDRSYNQPQHF.

This chain's CDR3 is CASRVGQGWQPQHF. CDR3 DNA sequence: TGTGCCAGCAGGGTAGGGCAGGGCTGGCAGCCCCAGCATTTT. J is TRBJ1-5 and V is TRBV5-8; D is possibly TRBD1 (5 bases). Germline CDR1 is SGHTS and CDR2 is YDEGEE. Trimming took 5 bases from V and 7 from J, leaving 16 bases between them. The CDR3 is 14 residues long. Together with reference TRBV5-8 and TRBJ1-5, the CDR3 gives the full variable domain: EAGVTQSPTHLIKTRGQQATLRCSPISGHTSVYWYQQALGLGLQFLLWYDEGEERNRGNFPPRFSGRQFPNYSSELNVNALELEDSALYLCASRVGQGWQPQHFGDGTRLSIL.

This clone was detected once. V usage is TRBV28 and J usage is TRBJ2-7, with D possibly matching TRBD1 (7 bases). Trimming shortened V by 3 bases and J by 2 bases, and 26 bases separated the two germline ends. Germline V lookup: CDR1 MDHEN, CDR2 SYDVKM. This CDR3 is built from 19 residues. The CDR3 DNA is TGTGCCAGCAGTTTCTTGGCGGTCGGGGGACAGCCCAACCCCTACGAGCAGTACTTC. As protein: CASSFLAVGGQPNPYEQYF.

CDR3 in amino acids: CASSLFGRNSGANVLTF. CDR3 nucleotides: TGTGCCAGCAGCTTATTCGGACGGAACTCTGGGGCCAACGTCCTGACTTTC. This chain links TRBV7-2 with TRBJ2-6, with D hard to call. CDR3 length: 17 residues. With 2 bases removed from V and 0 bases from J, the gap between germline ends came to 11 bases. Germline CDR1 and CDR2: SGHTA and FQGNSA. The variable domain in full, with the rest retrieved from reference TRBV7-2 and TRBJ2-6, is GAGVSQSPSNKVTEKGKDVELRCDPISGHTALYWYRQSLGQGLEFLIYFQGNSAPDKSGLPSDRFSAERTGGSVSTLTIQRTQQEDSAVYLCASSLFGRNSGANVLTFGAGSRLTVL.

V and J are TRBV12-2 and TRBJ2-1; TRBD2, the D gene given by the table, was not confirmed from the DNA. TRBV12-2 constitutes a pseudogene. The CDR3 loop spans 13 amino acids. In nucleotides, the CDR3 is TGTGCAAGTCGCTCCCCACGGGGGGATGAGCAGTTCTTC. Protein: CASRSPRGDEQFF.